Given below is one T cell receptor (beta chain) in context. This CDR3 contains 17 residues. Germline CDR1 reads SGHVS; CDR2 reads FQNEAQ. V shed 0 bases and J shed 0 bases, with 12 bases lying between them. Sequenced by immunoSEQ multiplex PCR; TCRdb stores in-frame clones only, minus some. The sample yields approximately 240,000 clones, 83% seen once. The sample originates from a study of blood T cell repertoires in COVID-19. Sample: peripheral blood. This sequence joins TRBV7-8 and TRBJ2-4, with D perhaps matching TRBD1 (5 bases). This clonotype was sampled from a human donor in a cohort sampled during active COVID-19. The CDR3 loop reads CASSLAPQALAKNIQYF. In DNA form, the CDR3 reads TGTGCCAGCAGCTTAGCCCCACAGGCCTTAGCCAAAAACATTCAGTACTTC.